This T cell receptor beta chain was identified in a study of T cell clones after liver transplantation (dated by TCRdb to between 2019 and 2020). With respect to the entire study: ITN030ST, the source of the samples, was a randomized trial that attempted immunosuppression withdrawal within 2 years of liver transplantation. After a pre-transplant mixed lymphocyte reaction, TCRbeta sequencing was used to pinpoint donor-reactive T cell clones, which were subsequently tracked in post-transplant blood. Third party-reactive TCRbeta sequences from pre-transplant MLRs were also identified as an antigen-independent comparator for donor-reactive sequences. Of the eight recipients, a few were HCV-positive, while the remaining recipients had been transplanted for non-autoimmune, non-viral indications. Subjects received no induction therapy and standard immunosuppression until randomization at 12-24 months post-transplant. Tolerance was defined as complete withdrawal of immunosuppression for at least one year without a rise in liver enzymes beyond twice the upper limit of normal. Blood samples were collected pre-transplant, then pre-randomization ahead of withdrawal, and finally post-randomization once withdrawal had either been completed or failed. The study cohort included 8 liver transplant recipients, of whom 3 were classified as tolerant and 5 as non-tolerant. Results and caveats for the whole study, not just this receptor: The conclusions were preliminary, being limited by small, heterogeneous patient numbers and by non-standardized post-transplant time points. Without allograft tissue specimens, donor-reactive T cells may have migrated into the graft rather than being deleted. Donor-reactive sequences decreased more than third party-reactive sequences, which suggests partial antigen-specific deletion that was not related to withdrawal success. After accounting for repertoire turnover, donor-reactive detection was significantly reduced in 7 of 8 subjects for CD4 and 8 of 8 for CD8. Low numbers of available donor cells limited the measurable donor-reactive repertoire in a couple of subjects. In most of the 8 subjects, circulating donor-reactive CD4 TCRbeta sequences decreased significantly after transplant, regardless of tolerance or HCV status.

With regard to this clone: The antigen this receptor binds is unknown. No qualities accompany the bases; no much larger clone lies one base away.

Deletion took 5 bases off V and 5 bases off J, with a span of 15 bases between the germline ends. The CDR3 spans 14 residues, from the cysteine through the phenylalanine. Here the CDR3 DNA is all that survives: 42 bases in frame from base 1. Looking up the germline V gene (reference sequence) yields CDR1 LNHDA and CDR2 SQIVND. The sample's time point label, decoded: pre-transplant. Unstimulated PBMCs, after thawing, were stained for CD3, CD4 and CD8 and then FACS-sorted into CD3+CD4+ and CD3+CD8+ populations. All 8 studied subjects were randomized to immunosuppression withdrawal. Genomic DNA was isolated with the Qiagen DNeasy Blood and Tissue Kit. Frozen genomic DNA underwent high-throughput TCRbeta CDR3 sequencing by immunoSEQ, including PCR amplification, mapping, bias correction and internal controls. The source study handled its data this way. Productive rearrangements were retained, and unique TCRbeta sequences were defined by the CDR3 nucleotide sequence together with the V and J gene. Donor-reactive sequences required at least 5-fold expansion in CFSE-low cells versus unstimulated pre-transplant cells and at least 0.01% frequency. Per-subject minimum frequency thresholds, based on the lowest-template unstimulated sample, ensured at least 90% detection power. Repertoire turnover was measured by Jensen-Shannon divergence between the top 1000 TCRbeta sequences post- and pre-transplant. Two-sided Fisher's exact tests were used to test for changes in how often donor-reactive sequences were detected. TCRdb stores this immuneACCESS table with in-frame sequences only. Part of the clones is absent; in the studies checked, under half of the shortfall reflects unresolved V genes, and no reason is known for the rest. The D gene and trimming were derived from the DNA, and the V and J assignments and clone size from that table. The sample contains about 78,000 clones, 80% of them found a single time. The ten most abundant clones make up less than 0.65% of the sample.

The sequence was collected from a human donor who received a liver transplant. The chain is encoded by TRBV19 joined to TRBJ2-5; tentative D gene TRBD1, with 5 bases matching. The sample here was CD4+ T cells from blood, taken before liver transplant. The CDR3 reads CASSPTGVRETQYF. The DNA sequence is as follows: TGTGCCAGTAGTCCAACAGGTGTCCGTGAGACCCAGTACTTC.